The T cell receptor (beta chain) described here comes from a study of T cell repertoires in cytomegalovirus infection. Study information: Selected CMV epitopes included recently identified HLA-C-restricted ones as well as well-studied HLA-B-restricted ones. CMV infection together with matching HLA type was indicated by public TCR beta signatures. Study findings and constraints: The ex vivo response was dominated by HLA-C-restricted CMV-specific TCR beta clonotypes.

The CDR3 has 13 residues. V trimming: 5 bases; J trimming: 9 bases; junction bases outside the gene matches: 7. CDR1 is SGHDN and CDR2 is FVKESK in the germline V gene. Points on this clonotype: As yet, its antigen is unknown.

In TCRdb, the reads were re-called with MiXCR into one record per CDR3 protein. Of some 43,000 distinct CDR3 sequences listed, about a fifth are singletons. The starting material was CD8+ T cells from cultured PBMCs, obtained from culture after CMV antigen stimulation. The clonotype originates from a human donor in good health (CMV status not recorded). Some clones in this sample may be carry-over from other donors' samples. The chain uses TRBV14 and TRBJ2-1; 7 bases match TRBD2. The CDR3 loop is CASSIIVAGEQFF. DNA of the CDR3: TGTGCCAGCAGCATCATTGTAGCGGGTGAGCAGTTCTTC.